This TCR beta chain was sequenced in a study of control samples from healthy donors and cancer patients. TCRdb's copy holds only in-frame clones and misses some; the assay was immunoSEQ multiplex PCR. The sample shows some 48,000 clones, over 90% of them seen only once. Germline assignment: CDR1 SQVTM and CDR2 ANQGSEA. Trimming pared 3 bases from V and 5 bases from J, leaving 8 bases between. The CDR3 contains 11 residues. The sequenced sample was PBMCs. The sequence was obtained from a woman in her fifties or sixties with head and neck cancer. V is TRBV29-1 and J is TRBJ2-7; no definite D call. CDR3 in amino acids: CSVEWGDEQYF. The DNA for the CDR3 is TGCAGCGTTGAGTGGGGTGACGAGCAGTACTTC.